This record concerns one T cell receptor beta chain sequence. This sample was taken from a study of blood T cells in healthy people across ages. The second PCR ran roughly 6 to 11 cycles with a sample-barcoded 5' primer and J-beta primers. Per sample, CDR3-containing paired-end reads numbered at least 3 million. TCRdb processed the 5' RACE reads anew with MiXCR; each CDR3 protein has one entry. The profile shows roughly 500,000 distinct CDR3 sequences, about 26% of them singletons. V dropped 5 bases and J dropped 0 bases, with 9 bases sitting between them. Germline V gives CDR1 SGHNT, CDR2 YENEEA. The CDR3 totals 14 residues.

This clonotype was sampled from a woman in her sixties or seventies in good health. Sequencing was carried out using blood. The gene calls are TRBV11-3 and TRBJ2-3; possible D gene TRBD1, 6 bases. The CDR3 DNA reads as TGTGCCAGCAGCCGGACAGCTAGCACAGATACGCAGTATTTT. This gives the protein CASSRTASTDTQYF.